The 24 T cell receptor beta chains in this list originate from one sample, sequenced in a study of T cells expressing NK-cell markers. TCRdb re-called the 5' RACE reads and gives one entry per CDR3 protein, without DNA. The sample has roughly 300,000 distinct CDR3 sequences. The specimen was blood T cells: a sorted CD56 or NKG2C T cell subset, CD4+ or CD8+ T cells, or bulk PBMC T cells (not recorded which). These receptors all come from a woman between 18 and 70 years old in good health.

The V and J genes are TRBV20-1 and TRBJ1-6; TCRdb returns TRBD1, unconfirmable since there is no DNA. The V gene's germline CDR1 is DFQATT and CDR2 SNEGSKA (reference sequence). This CDR3 contains 15 residues. CDR3 residues: CSARRGGGADSPLHF.

The chain couples TRBV4-3 to TRBJ2-1; TCRdb's D call of TRBD2 is untestable without DNA. Germline V gives CDR1 LGHNA, CDR2 YSLEER. CDR3 size: 16 residues. CDR3 in amino acids: CASSQLGLAGGNEQFF.

The V and J genes are TRBV7-9 and TRBJ1-4. The CDR3 loop spans 15 amino acids. Germline lookup yields CDR1 SEHNR and CDR2 FQNEAQ (reference sequence). The CDR3: CASSALRAANEKLFF. Together with reference TRBV7-9 and TRBJ1-4, the CDR3 gives the full variable domain: DTGVSQNPRHKITKRGQNVTFRCDPISEHNRLYWYRQTLGQGPEFLTYFQNEAQLEKSRLLSDRFSAERPKGSFSTLEIQRTEQGDSAMYLCASSALRAANEKLFFGSGTQLSVL.

The V and J genes are TRBV12-3 or TRBV12-4 and TRBJ1-2; there is no DNA to check the TCRdb D call of TRBD1. This CDR3 comprises 14 residues. CDR3 residues: CASSRTGGDYGYTF.

V is TRBV7-2 and J is TRBJ1-1; TCRdb's D call of TRBD1 is untestable without DNA. Per the germline V gene, CDR1 is SGHTA and CDR2 is FQGNSA. The CDR3 is made up of 15 amino acids. The CDR3 region is CASSQSYPGYTEAFF.

The chain couples TRBV7-8 to TRBJ1-2. The germline gives CDR1 SGHVS, CDR2 FQNEAQ. The CDR3 runs 12 residues. The chain's CDR3 is CASSPTAPGYTF.

The V gene is TRBV20-1, the J gene TRBJ2-4; as DNA is missing, the TRBD2 call by TCRdb cannot be tested. Looked up from germline, CDR1 is DFQATT and CDR2 is SNEGSKA (reference sequence). There are 16 residues in the CDR3. The CDR3 spells CSATAGTGLAKNIQYF.

The chain is built from TRBV10-3 and TRBJ2-2; TCRdb proposes TRBD1, but this gene call is untestable without DNA. The CDR3 is 15 residues long. CDR1 ENHRY and CDR2 SYGVKD come from the germline V gene. Here the CDR3 reads CAISRTETNTGELFF.

The chain carries TRBV12-3 or TRBV12-4 and TRBJ2-2; as DNA is missing, the TRBD1 call by TCRdb cannot be tested. This CDR3 region has 17 residues. The CDR3 loop is CASTPVPGQGATGELFF.

This chain connects TRBV30 to TRBJ2-1; TCRdb reports TRBD2, a call that lacks DNA to check it against. This CDR3 is 16 amino acids long. CDR1 is GTSNPN and CDR2 is SVGIG in the germline V gene (reference sequence). Here the CDR3 reads CAWALLGQSSYNEQFF.

The rearrangement joins TRBV20-1 to TRBJ2-7; the D gene TCRdb calls, TRBD1, cannot be checked with no DNA. The CDR3 runs to 14 residues. Germline-derived CDR1 and CDR2 are DFQATT and SNEGSKA (reference sequence). The CDR3 reads CSARFGTGGYEQYF.

The CDR3 reads CASSVRYGDEQFF. V is TRBV19 and J is TRBJ2-1. The CDR3 consists of 13 residues. From germline, CDR1 is LNHDA and CDR2 SQIVND (reference sequence).

This chain uses TRBV7-5 with TRBJ2-7; lacking DNA, the TRBD2 call made by TCRdb goes unchecked. TRBV7-5 is a pseudogene. This CDR3 is 18 amino acids long. The CDR3 is CISVPEASGLAVAYEQYF.

The V and J genes are TRBV20-1 and TRBJ2-7; TCRdb outputs TRBD2, but without DNA this stays unchecked. The CDR3 is 14 amino acids. Germline V lookup: CDR1 DFQATT, CDR2 SNEGSKA (reference sequence). The CDR3 spells CSAPKASGFYEQYF.

V and J are TRBV11-2 and TRBJ1-2. The V gene's germline CDR1 is SGHAT and CDR2 FQNNGV. This CDR3 contains 16 residues. The CDR3 loop reads CASSLTRLQANYGYTF.

The V and J genes are TRBV12-3 or TRBV12-4 and TRBJ1-1. The CDR3 runs 16 residues. The CDR3 spells CASSREGGIMNTEAFF.

V is TRBV6-5 and J is TRBJ2-2. Per the germline V gene, CDR1 is MNHEY and CDR2 is SVGAGI. The CDR3 totals 12 residues. The CDR3 loop is CASRGTAGELFF.

The chain joins TRBV6-1 to TRBJ2-7; checking the TCRdb D call of TRBD2 is not possible without DNA. This CDR3 region has 15 residues. CDR1 is MNHNS, CDR2 SASEGT, per germline. The CDR3 sequence: CASRVEGVKSYEQYF.

This sequence joins TRBV15 and TRBJ2-7. Germline CDR1 LNHNV, CDR2 YYDKDF (reference sequence). The CDR3 totals 13 residues. The CDR3 region is CATRSRNSYEQYF.

The rearrangement uses TRBV4-3 and TRBJ2-3; TCRdb designates TRBD1, a call that cannot be tested without DNA. CDR1 LGHNA and CDR2 YSLEER come from the germline V gene. The CDR3 is 16 residues long. CDR3 loop: CASSQRGVGGTDTQYF.

J is TRBJ2-2 and V is TRBV15; TCRdb's D call, TRBD1, is unchecked because there is no DNA. Per the germline V gene, CDR1 is LNHNV and CDR2 is YYDKDF (reference sequence). CDR3 length: 16 amino acids. This chain's CDR3 is CATTQGGQGVGGELFF.

This chain links TRBV7-2 with TRBJ2-5; absent DNA, TCRdb's TRBD2 call cannot be checked. The CDR3 is 14 amino acids. Germline CDR1 SGHTA, CDR2 FQGNSA. The CDR3 here is CASSQTRARETQYF. The full variable domain, in which reference TRBV7-2 and TRBJ2-5 provide the parts outside the CDR3, is GAGVSQSPSNKVTEKGKDVELRCDPISGHTALYWYRQSLGQGLEFLIYFQGNSAPDKSGLPSDRFSAERTGGSVSTLTIQRTQQEDSAVYLCASSQTRARETQYFGPGTRLLVL.

This sequence joins TRBV20-1 and TRBJ2-1; TCRdb's D call of TRBD1 is untestable without DNA. CDR1 and CDR2 (germline): DFQATT, SNEGSKA (reference sequence). CDR3 length: 15 amino acids. CDR3 in amino acids: CSASRRGAGYNEQFF.

The chain has TRBV5-1 and TRBJ2-1. The CDR3 is 16 amino acids. Germline V gives CDR1 SGHRS, CDR2 YFSETQ. This CDR3 reads CASSQRSVKQYNEQFF.